Presented here are 25 T cell receptor beta chains from one specimen sequenced in a study of blood T cell repertoires in COVID-19. TCRdb's copy holds only in-frame clones and misses some; the assay was immunoSEQ multiplex PCR. The data contain approximately 210,000 clones, around four fifths of them singletons. The sample consisted of peripheral blood. These receptors came from a woman between 70 and 85 years old with active or convalescent COVID-19.

The chain carries TRBV5-1 and TRBJ2-1; 8 bases agree with TRBD2. With 0 bases clipped from V and 2 bases from J, the junction kept 4 bases outside the gene matches. This CDR3 region has 16 residues. Germline V gives CDR1 SGHRS, CDR2 YFSETQ. The CDR3 coding sequence is TGCGCCAGCAGCTTGGTTCGTAGCGGGACCTACAATGAGCAGTTCTTC. Translated, it gives CASSLVRSGTYNEQFF.

The gene calls are TRBV5-1 and TRBJ1-2; TRBD1 might be the D (5 bases). V lost 2 bases to trimming and J lost 9 bases, with 17 bases between them. This CDR3 is 14 amino acids long. The germline CDR1 and CDR2 sequences are SGHRS and YFSETQ. CDR3 amino acids: CASSLEVGAGSYTF. For the CDR3, the DNA is TGCGCCAGCAGCTTAGAAGTTGGAGCAGGGAGCTACACCTTC.

This clone has only one observation. The genes are TRBV10-3 and TRBJ2-1; D remains unclear. Germline CDR1 is ENHRY and CDR2 is SYGVKD. Trimming took 3 bases from V and 4 from J, leaving 10 bases between them. The CDR3 length is 14 residues. CDR3 nucleotides: TGTGCCATCAGTGAAGAACAGAGATACAATGAGCAGTTCTTC. Translating it yields CAISEEQRYNEQFF.

CDR3 coding DNA: TGCGCCAGCAGCTCCATGTGGGGGGTGAGCACTGAAGCTTTCTTT. This sequence encodes CASSSMWGVSTEAFF. V and J are TRBV5-1 and TRBJ1-1; weak D call: TRBD1 (5 bases). The CDR3 runs 15 residues. Between the trimmed V and J ends, which lost 3 bases and 4 bases, there was a span of 16 bases. Germline CDR1 reads SGHRS; CDR2 reads YFSETQ.

The chain carries TRBV4-2 and TRBJ2-5; 7 nucleotides align to TRBD1. CDR3 length: 16 residues. Trimming at V came to 1 base and at J to 1 base, leaving 6 bases not matched to a gene. Germline lookup yields CDR1 LGHNA and CDR2 YNFKEQ. The CDR3 protein is CASSQGRGPAQETQYF. Here the CDR3 DNA reads TGTGCCAGCAGCCAAGGAAGGGGGCCTGCCCAAGAGACCCAGTACTTC.

The chain carries TRBV5-4 and TRBJ2-1; 10 nucleotides match TRBD1. Germline loops: CDR1 SGHNT, CDR2 YYREEE (reference sequence). This CDR3 has 16 residues. J lost 3 bases, V lost 0 bases, and 3 bases had no gene match. The CDR3 bases are TGTGCCAGCAGCTTGGGAGGGACAGGGGTCTACAATGAGCAGTTCTTC. This sequence encodes CASSLGGTGVYNEQFF.

V is TRBV18 and J is TRBJ1-4; D unclear. V was trimmed by 0 bases and J by 8 bases, leaving 13 bases between them. Germline V lookup: CDR1 KGHSH, CDR2 LQKENI. The CDR3 contains 15 residues. The CDR3, as DNA: TGTGCCAGCTCACCACCGGGAGGATATGGAGAAAAACTGTTTTTT. This encodes CASSPPGGYGEKLFF.

This CDR3 is CASSYSGGQADTQYF. As DNA, the CDR3 is TGTGCCAGCAGTTACTCGGGGGGGCAGGCAGATACGCAGTATTTT. V is TRBV6-6 and J is TRBJ2-3; a possible D gene is TRBD2 (7 bases). This CDR3 comprises 15 residues. Trimming left V 0 bases short and J 4 bases short, with 11 bases between. From germline, CDR1 is MNHNY and CDR2 SVGAGI (reference sequence).

J is TRBJ2-1 and V is TRBV2, with TRBD2 matching 14 bases. The CDR3 has 18 residues. CDR1 is SNHLY and CDR2 is FYNNEI in the germline V gene. The V segment lost 8 bases and the J segment 9 bases; nucleotides outside the gene matches: 18. CDR3 in amino acids: CASPHPGTSGSGIGEQFF. Written as DNA, the CDR3 is TGTGCCAGCCCCCATCCCGGGACTAGCGGGAGCGGAATTGGTGAGCAGTTCTTC. Using reference TRBV2 and TRBJ2-1 for the parts outside the CDR3, the full variable domain is EPEVTQTPSHQVTQMGQEVILRCVPISNHLYFYWYRQILGQKVEFLVSFYNNEISEKSEIFDDQFSVERPDGSNFTLKIRSTKLEDSAMYFCASPHPGTSGSGIGEQFFGPGTRLTVL.

The rearrangement links TRBV4-2 to TRBJ1-3, with TRBD1 matching 12 bases. V shed 4 bases, J shed 0 bases, and the junction held 13 bases outside the gene matches. The CDR3 is made up of 20 amino acids. Germline CDR1 LGHNA, CDR2 YNFKEQ. The CDR3: CASSPYRDRGLMLSGNTIYF. The CDR3 DNA is TGTGCCAGCAGCCCCTACCGGGACAGGGGGCTTATGCTCTCTGGAAACACCATATATTTT.

This clone was counted a few times. The gene calls are TRBV6-5 and TRBJ1-2; possible D gene TRBD1, 5 bases. Germline V gene data show CDR1 as MNHEY and CDR2 as SVGAGI. The CDR3 extends over 15 amino acids. V lost 4 bases to trimming and J lost 1 base, with 13 bases between them. The CDR3: CASSSTSGGNYGYTF. The DNA of the CDR3 is TGTGCCAGCAGTTCGACCTCCGGGGGTAACTATGGCTACACCTTC.

This chain's CDR3 is CASSVGGENYEQYF. Written as DNA, the CDR3 is TGTGCCAGCAGCGTAGGGGGGGAAAACTACGAGCAGTACTTC. This chain links TRBV9 with TRBJ2-7; D may be TRBD2 (6 bases). In germline, CDR1 is SGDLS, CDR2 YYNGEE. Between the trimmed V and J ends, which lost 0 bases and 3 bases, there was a span of 10 bases. The CDR3 extends over 14 amino acids.

Turning to this clone: Other DNA sequences in the sample encode the same CDR3. The V call is TRBV5-4, the J call TRBJ2-5; no definite D call. The germline gives CDR1 SGHNT, CDR2 YYREEE (reference sequence). Trimming removed 0 bases from V and 1 base from J, with 7 bases in between. This CDR3 contains 14 residues. Here the CDR3 reads CASSLGGSQETQYF. In DNA form, the CDR3 reads TGTGCCAGCAGCTTGGGAGGCAGCCAAGAGACCCAGTACTTC.

The V call is TRBV23-1, the J call TRBJ2-3; weak D call: TRBD2 (6 bases). TRBV23-1 is given ORF status, its function remaining uncertain. The V gene lost 0 bases and the J gene lost 14 bases, with 21 bases spanning the gap. The CDR3 has 15 residues. The CDR3 coding sequence is TGCGCCAGCAGTCAATCCCCACGCGGGACCCGAGTTTGGTATTTT. Protein sequence: CASSQSPRGTRVWYF.

Here the CDR3 DNA reads TGTGCCAGCAGCGCTAGCGGGGGGGCCCGGGAGACCCAGTACTTC. It translates to CASSASGGARETQYF. This chain uses TRBV5-4 with TRBJ2-5; 12 bases are shared with TRBD2. Germline V lookup: CDR1 SGHNT, CDR2 YYREEE (reference sequence). This CDR3 contains 15 residues. Unmatched junction bases numbered 6, after V lost 4 bases and J lost 5 bases.

The sample holds one count of this clone. The chain combines TRBV19 with TRBJ2-1; 10 bases fit TRBD1. Germline V lookup: CDR1 LNHDA, CDR2 SQIVND (reference sequence). J was trimmed by 13 bases and V by 3 bases; bases with no gene match: 12. This CDR3 contains 15 residues. CDR3 sequence: CASSIRTGGSRGQFF. DNA for the CDR3: TGTGCCAGTAGTATCCGGACAGGGGGAAGCAGAGGTCAGTTCTTC.

This clone was seen a handful of times. V usage is TRBV11-3 and J usage is TRBJ2-7; perhaps TRBD2 as D (6 bases). The V gene lost 3 bases and the J gene lost 4 bases, with 16 bases spanning the gap. Germline loops: CDR1 SGHNT, CDR2 YENEEA. This CDR3 has 15 residues. CDR3 in amino acids: CASSFLRELCYEQYF. In DNA form, the CDR3 reads TGTGCCAGCAGCTTTCTCCGGGAGTTGTGTTACGAGCAGTACTTC.

J is TRBJ1-5 and V is TRBV6-6; 7 positions agree with TRBD1. CDR1 is MNHNY and CDR2 is SVGAGI in the germline V gene (reference sequence). This CDR3 has 16 amino acids. The V gene end was trimmed by 0 bases and the J gene end by 1 base; junction bases not matched to a gene: 3. In DNA, the CDR3 is TGTGCCAGCAGTTACTCGTTCAGGGGGAGCAATCAGCCCCAGCATTTT. It codes for CASSYSFRGSNQPQHF.

The J gene is TRBJ2-7, the V gene TRBV28, with D tentatively TRBD2 (5 bases). Trimming stripped 5 bases from V and 0 bases from J, with 5 bases between. CDR1 and CDR2 from the germline V gene are MDHEN and SYDVKM. The length of the CDR3 is 12 residues. The CDR3 nucleotides read TGTGCCAGCAGTCGGGACTCCTACGAGCAGTACTTC. It is translated as CASSRDSYEQYF.

The chain employs TRBV18 and TRBJ2-7; 12 bases align to TRBD1. The germline CDR1 and CDR2 sequences are KGHSH and LQKENI. With V trimmed by 3 bases and J by 7 bases, 10 bases remained unmatched. The CDR3 length is 16 residues. CDR3 protein: CASSPGTGGLMGEQYF. In DNA, the CDR3 is TGTGCCAGCTCACCCGGGACAGGGGGCCTAATGGGGGAGCAGTACTTC.

The rearrangement uses TRBV3-1 (or the pseudogene TRBV3-2) and TRBJ1-1; possible D gene TRBD1, 6 bases. CDR1 and CDR2 (germline): LGHDT, YNNKEL (reference sequence). The CDR3 totals 13 residues. The V and J ends lost 2 bases and 14 bases respectively, with 18 bases between them. The CDR3 spells CASSQQTGQGSFF. The CDR3 coding sequence is TGTGCCAGCAGCCAACAAACGGGGCAGGGGTCCTTCTTT.

The table lists this clone with a few counts. The chain employs TRBV18 and TRBJ2-7; weak D call: TRBD2 (6 bases). This CDR3 spans 15 amino acids. Trimming took 6 bases from V and 2 from J, leaving 17 bases between them. The germline V gene encodes CDR1 KGHSH and CDR2 LQKENI. The CDR3 loop is CASSLRETRTYEQYF. CDR3 nucleotides: TGTGCCAGCTCCCTCCGGGAGACTAGGACCTACGAGCAGTACTTC. The full variable domain, its missing parts supplied by reference TRBV18 and TRBJ2-7, is NAGVMQNPRHLVRRRGQEARLRCSPMKGHSHVYWYRQLPEEGLKFMVYLQKENIIDESGMPKERFSAEFPKEGPSILRIQQVVRGDSAAYFCASSLRETRTYEQYFGPGTRLTVT.

V is TRBV7-8 and J is TRBJ2-7; 7 bases align to TRBD1. Germline V CDR1 and CDR2: SGHVS, FQNEAQ. The trim removed 5 bases at V and 2 bases at J, leaving 9 bases unmatched. The CDR3 loop spans 15 amino acids. CDR3 residues: CASSDRDRPPYEQYF. CDR3 DNA: TGTGCCAGCAGCGACCGGGACAGACCCCCCTACGAGCAGTACTTC.

The chain recombines TRBV3-1 (or the pseudogene TRBV3-2) with TRBJ2-7; TRBD2 matches 9 bases. CDR3 length equals 17 residues. Looked up from germline, CDR1 is LGHDT and CDR2 is YNNKEL (reference sequence). The V segment lost 4 bases and the J segment 2 bases; nucleotides outside the gene matches: 12. The CDR3 loop reads CASSPFLAGAVTYEQYF. CDR3 nucleotides: TGTGCCAGCAGCCCGTTCTTAGCGGGAGCCGTAACCTACGAGCAGTACTTC.

The J gene is TRBJ2-3, the V gene TRBV9, with TRBD1 as a possible D gene (5 bases). Germline CDR1 and CDR2: SGDLS and YYNGEE. Trimming stripped 2 bases from V and 9 bases from J, with 10 bases between. The CDR3 runs 12 residues. CDR3 sequence (DNA): TGTGCCAGCAGCGTTCTTGGACAAACGCAGTATTTT. Its translation: CASSVLGQTQYF.